This T cell receptor (beta chain) was recorded in a study of patients and donors after allogeneic stem cell transplantation. This clonotype was picked up a small number of times. Germline V gives CDR1 DFQATT, CDR2 SNEGSKA (reference sequence). V lost 7 bases to trimming and J lost 2 bases; unmatched junction nucleotides: 9. The CDR3 runs to 15 residues. MiXCR, run by TCRdb on the RT-PCR reads, gives a single entry per CDR3 protein. Counted here are roughly 880,000 distinct CDR3 sequences, more than 15% occurring once; the ten biggest clones make up around 6%. The TCR sequence derives from a human donor who was either an allogeneic HSCT recipient or a stem cell or donor lymphocyte infusion donor (not recorded which). It is not recorded whose cells these are; they may come from a transplant donor. V is TRBV20-1 and J is TRBJ2-3, with TRBD2 matching over 10 bases. Sequences were obtained from blood, either unsorted or a sorted T cell fraction (not recorded which). The CDR3 DNA follows: TGCAGTGTTGACACCCTAGCGGGGGCCACAGATACGCAGTATTTT. This encodes CSVDTLAGATDTQYF.